This TCR beta chain was retrieved from a study of molecular identifiers for immune sequencing clone quantification. Study-level findings and limits: Effector cells kept over 98% of their molecules in clones above 20 RNA copies, while naive cells kept under 1% there.

TCRdb reprocessed the PCR reads via MiXCR and lists one record per CDR3 protein. This sample has hundreds of thousands of distinct CDR3 sequences, with 25% found just once. On this clonotype: Its antigen is currently unknown. A much bigger clone sits one base away, suggesting this may be a read error.

V gave up 8 bases and J gave up 0 bases; unmatched junction bases: 7. Germline CDR1 reads KGHSH; CDR2 reads LQKENI. CDR3 length: 16 amino acids. The sequence was collected from a human donor in good health. Some libraries in this study had Jurkat cell RNA spiked in. This chain connects TRBV18 to TRBJ2-6; 7 bases map to TRBD1. Material: naive CD8+ T cells from blood, with Jurkat cell RNA spiked in. Subset described: FACS-sorted CD8+CD4-CCR7+CD45RA+ naive T cells. In DNA, the CDR3 is TGTGCCAGCACTCGGGACAGCCCCTCTGGGGCCAACGTCCTGACTTTC. Its protein product is CASTRDSPSGANVLTF.